The 24 T cell receptor beta chains presented below share a single source sample, sequenced in a study of PD-L1 blockade in urothelial cancer. Profiling relied on immunoSEQ multiplex PCR, and the TCRdb table lists in-frame clones only, not all of them. The sample yields 90,000 or so clones, 80% to 90% seen once. Sample time point: pretreatment peripheral blood. The starting material was PBMCs, obtained around atezolizumab (anti-PD-L1) treatment. Receptor source: a woman older than 75 with urothelial cancer.

This rearrangement joins TRBV5-1 to TRBJ2-1; 11 positions agree with TRBD2. Looked up from germline, CDR1 is SGHRS and CDR2 is YFSETQ. This CDR3 spans 15 amino acids. The trim removed 4 bases at V and 7 bases at J, leaving 7 bases unmatched. CDR3: CASSQSASGGNEQFF. CDR3 DNA sequence: TGCGCCAGCAGCCAGAGCGCTAGCGGGGGGAATGAGCAGTTCTTC.

This chain joins TRBV11-2 and TRBJ2-3, with TRBD1 as a possible D gene (5 bases). The CDR3 extends over 13 amino acids. Trimming pared 3 bases from V and 4 bases from J, leaving 8 bases between. The germline V gene has CDR1 SGHAT and CDR2 FQNNGV. The CDR3 here is CASSFGQPDTQYF. For the CDR3, the DNA is TGTGCCAGCAGCTTTGGACAACCAGATACGCAGTATTTT.

This chain joins TRBV5-5 and TRBJ1-1; D is unclear. The CDR3 consists of 13 residues. CDR1 is SGHKS and CDR2 is YYEKEE in the germline V gene (reference sequence). V lost 7 bases and J lost 0, with 10 bases in between. The CDR3 protein is CASVAGMNTEAFF. CDR3 DNA: TGTGCCAGCGTGGCAGGCATGAACACTGAAGCTTTCTTT. The entire variable domain, with the rest obtained from reference TRBV5-5 and TRBJ1-1, is as follows: DAGVTQSPTHLIKTRGQQVTLRCSPISGHKSVSWYQQVLGQGPQFIFQYYEKEERGRGNFPDRFSARQFPNYSSELNVNALLLGDSALYLCASVAGMNTEAFFGQGTRLTVV.

This chain joins TRBV6-1 and TRBJ1-1; no clear D. Trimming took 1 base from V and 0 from J, leaving 12 bases between them. The germline V gene has CDR1 MNHNS and CDR2 SASEGT. The CDR3 sequence is 16 residues long. The CDR3 bases are TGTGCCAGCAGTGAAGACCCGGGTTCCATGAACACTGAAGCTTTCTTT. It yields the protein CASSEDPGSMNTEAFF.

This clone has only one observation. This chain links TRBV15 with TRBJ1-1, with D unclear. Trimming cost V 0 bases and J 4 bases, with 6 bases left between them. This CDR3 is 13 amino acids long. Germline V lookup: CDR1 LNHNV, CDR2 YYDKDF (reference sequence). CDR3 bases: TGTGCCACCAGCAGAGATTTGCGCACTGAAGCTTTCTTT. It codes for CATSRDLRTEAFF.

The chain is built from TRBV7-9 and TRBJ1-1; D unresolved. V gave up 1 base and J gave up 0 bases, with 12 bases separating them. CDR1 is SEHNR, CDR2 FQNEAQ, per germline (reference sequence). The CDR3 has 16 residues. The CDR3 region is CASSLGAGFMNTEAFF. The DNA for the CDR3 is TGTGCCAGCAGCTTAGGGGCAGGATTCATGAACACTGAAGCTTTCTTT.

The rearrangement links TRBV5-1 to TRBJ2-7; 9 bases are shared with TRBD1. The CDR3 runs 15 residues. Germline CDR1 is SGHRS and CDR2 is YFSETQ. Unmatched junction bases numbered 6, after V lost 0 bases and J lost 5 bases. The CDR3 loop is CASSLVGQGYHEQYF. The CDR3 DNA reads TGCGCCAGCAGCTTGGTAGGACAGGGGTACCACGAGCAGTACTTC. Based on the CDR3 plus reference TRBV5-1 and TRBJ2-7, the full variable domain is KAGVTQTPRYLIKTRGQQVTLSCSPISGHRSVSWYQQTPGQGLQFLFEYFSETQRNKGNFPGRFSGRQFSNSRSEMNVSTLELGDSALYLCASSLVGQGYHEQYFGPGTRLTVT.

The rearrangement joins TRBV9 to TRBJ2-2; 7 bases are a match to TRBD1. The CDR3 has 16 residues. V lost 1 base, J lost 7 bases, and 10 bases stayed unmatched. Germline CDR1 is SGDLS and CDR2 is YYNGEE. The CDR3 here is CASSVSPRGGGGELFF. Here the CDR3 DNA reads TGTGCCAGCAGCGTAAGTCCTCGAGGGGGCGGCGGGGAGCTGTTTTTT.

This chain connects TRBV5-6 to TRBJ2-5; the match to TRBD2 covers 10 bases. CDR1 SGHDT and CDR2 YYEEEE come from the germline V gene. V dropped 0 bases and J dropped 5; count of bases not matched to a gene: 7. This CDR3 spans 16 amino acids. The CDR3 spells CASSLGAGGRQETQYF. The CDR3 DNA reads as TGTGCCAGCAGCTTGGGAGCGGGAGGGCGGCAGGAGACCCAGTACTTC.

The chain uses TRBV7-6 and TRBJ2-7, with D possibly being TRBD1 (6 bases). This CDR3 comprises 13 residues. V lost 5 bases to trimming and J lost 3 bases, with 11 bases between them. Germline lookup yields CDR1 SGHVS and CDR2 FNYEAQ. In DNA, the CDR3 is TGTGCCAGCAGCCGGGACACCCTCTACGAGCAGTACTTC. It codes for CASSRDTLYEQYF.

The chain is built from TRBV6-1 and TRBJ1-3, with unresolved D. Germline assignment: CDR1 MNHNS and CDR2 SASEGT. CDR3 length equals 14 residues. Trimming took off 4 bases at V and 1 base at J, with 8 bases between the two ends. CDR3 in DNA: TGTGCCAGCAGTGTGGGCCCATCTGGAAACACCATATATTTT. It is translated as CASSVGPSGNTIYF.

CDR3 nucleotide sequence: TGTGCCAGCAGTATCCTAAGGGCGGGAGGGTCGTACGAGCAGTACTTC. This gives the protein CASSILRAGGSYEQYF. The V and J genes are TRBV27 and TRBJ2-7; TRBD2 agrees at 9 bases. Germline V gives CDR1 MNHEY, CDR2 SMNVEV (reference sequence). The CDR3 is 16 residues long. The ends lost 5 bases at V and 4 bases at J; junction bases unmatched: 12.

The CDR3 protein is CASSLAGGGTDTQYF. CDR3 coding DNA: TGTGCCAGCAGCTTGGCCGGGGGGGGGACAGATACGCAGTATTTT. The chain is built from TRBV5-4 and TRBJ2-3, with 8 bases aligning to TRBD2. The J segment lost 3 bases and the V segment lost 0 bases, leaving 3 bases of the junction unmatched. The V gene's germline CDR1 is SGHNT and CDR2 YYREEE (reference sequence). This CDR3 contains 15 residues. The entire variable domain, with the rest obtained from reference TRBV5-4 and TRBJ2-3, is as follows: ETGVTQSPTHLIKTRGQQVTLRCSSQSGHNTVSWYQQALGQGPQFIFQYYREEENGRGNFPPRFSGLQFPNYSSELNVNALELDDSALYLCASSLAGGGTDTQYFGPGTRLTVL.

The V and J genes are TRBV7-2 and TRBJ2-5; 7 bases match TRBD2. Trimming cost V 5 bases and J 4 bases; bases outside gene matches: 4. The CDR3 runs 13 residues. Germline V lookup: CDR1 SGHTA, CDR2 FQGNSA. The CDR3 coding sequence is TGTGCCAGCAGCCAGCAGCGGGGAGAGACCCAGTACTTC. Translation gives CASSQQRGETQYF.

V is TRBV6-5 and J is TRBJ2-2; D remains ambiguous. Trimming shortened V by 4 bases and J by 4 bases, and 10 bases separated the two germline ends. The CDR3 has 14 residues. In germline, CDR1 is MNHEY, CDR2 SVGAGI. The CDR3 region is CASSFAVPTGELFF. The CDR3 DNA is TGTGCCAGCAGTTTCGCAGTTCCCACCGGGGAGCTGTTTTTT.

CDR3 sequence: CASSLAQGARMYTGELFF. The CDR3 nucleotides read TGTGCCAGCAGCTTGGCCCAGGGGGCGCGAATGTACACCGGGGAGCTGTTTTTT. This chain connects TRBV5-4 to TRBJ2-2, with 8 bases aligning to TRBD1. Germline trimming cut 0 bases from V and 3 bases from J; bases unmatched to any gene: 10. The germline V gene has CDR1 SGHNT and CDR2 YYREEE (reference sequence). This CDR3 has 18 amino acids.

V gene TRBV28 combines with J gene TRBJ2-4; TRBD1 might be the D (7 bases). The V end was cut by 5 bases, the J end by 9 bases, with 20 bases between. The CDR3 covers 15 residues. Germline V gene data show CDR1 as MDHEN and CDR2 as SYDVKM. As DNA, the CDR3 is TGTGCCAGCAGTCTGGGGGGCCTGACAGGGTCCATTCAGTACTTC. It yields the protein CASSLGGLTGSIQYF.

The V call is TRBV5-1, the J call TRBJ1-4; 9 bases fit TRBD1. The CDR3 runs 14 residues. Trimming took 4 bases from V and 7 from J; bases not matched to a gene: 5. The germline V gene has CDR1 SGHRS and CDR2 YFSETQ. The chain's CDR3 is CASSLGTGSEKLFF. Here the CDR3 DNA reads TGCGCCAGCAGCCTCGGGACAGGGTCTGAAAAACTGTTTTTT.

The J gene is TRBJ2-6, the V gene TRBV9, with 7 bases matching TRBD2. The length of the CDR3 is 15 residues. The ends lost 3 bases at V and 4 bases at J; junction bases unmatched: 4. Per the germline V gene, CDR1 is SGDLS and CDR2 is YYNGEE. CDR3 amino acids: CASSEGGFGANVLTF. CDR3 nucleotide sequence: TGTGCCAGCAGCGAGGGAGGGTTCGGGGCCAACGTCCTGACTTTC. The whole variable domain, filled in from reference TRBV9 and TRBJ2-6, reads DSGVTQTPKHLITATGQRVTLRCSPRSGDLSVYWYQQSLDQGLQFLIQYYNGEERAKGNILERFSAQQFPDLHSELNLSSLELGDSALYFCASSEGGFGANVLTFGAGSRLTVL.

The CDR3 sequence is CASSNYRGRRVDQPQHF. The DNA of the CDR3 is TGTGCCAGTAGTAATTACAGGGGGAGGCGGGTTGACCAGCCCCAGCATTTT. This chain connects TRBV19 to TRBJ1-5; TRBD1 matches 8 bases. The CDR3 extends over 17 amino acids. Germline-derived CDR1 and CDR2 are LNHDA and SQIVND (reference sequence). V lost 4 bases to trimming and J lost 7 bases; unmatched junction nucleotides: 15.

The J gene is TRBJ2-3, the V gene TRBV27; 12 bases line up with TRBD2. Germline CDR1 reads MNHEY; CDR2 reads SMNVEV (reference sequence). CDR3 size: 17 residues. The V gene end was trimmed by 4 bases and the J gene end by 4 bases; junction bases not matched to a gene: 9. The chain's CDR3 is CASSSPRLAGVPDTQYF. The CDR3 DNA reads TGTGCCAGCAGTTCCCCCCGACTAGCGGGAGTGCCAGATACGCAGTATTTT.

The rearrangement joins TRBV7-2 to TRBJ2-3; 7 bases map to TRBD2. There are 14 residues in the CDR3. CDR1 is SGHTA, CDR2 FQGNSA, per germline. Trimming removed 5 bases from V and 6 bases from J; junction bases left unmatched: 8. CDR3 residues: CASSTWTSGDTQYF. The CDR3 bases are TGTGCCAGCAGCACTTGGACTAGTGGCGATACGCAGTATTTT.

J is TRBJ2-3 and V is TRBV5-1; D is unresolved. Trimming cost V 1 base and J 1 base, with 10 bases left between them. The germline V gene has CDR1 SGHRS and CDR2 YFSETQ. This CDR3 contains 15 residues. CDR3 DNA sequence: TGCGCCAGCAGCTTGACTGACTCCCGCACAGATACGCAGTATTTT. Protein sequence: CASSLTDSRTDTQYF.

The chain carries TRBV29-1 and TRBJ2-7, with D possibly being TRBD2 (5 bases). The CDR3 has 14 residues. Trimming shortened V by 4 bases and J by 5 bases, and 18 bases separated the two germline ends. From germline, CDR1 is SQVTM and CDR2 ANQGSEA. The CDR3 coding sequence is TGCAGCGTTGGTCGCGCAGCCTCGGGAAACGAGCAGTACTTC. The encoded protein is CSVGRAASGNEQYF.